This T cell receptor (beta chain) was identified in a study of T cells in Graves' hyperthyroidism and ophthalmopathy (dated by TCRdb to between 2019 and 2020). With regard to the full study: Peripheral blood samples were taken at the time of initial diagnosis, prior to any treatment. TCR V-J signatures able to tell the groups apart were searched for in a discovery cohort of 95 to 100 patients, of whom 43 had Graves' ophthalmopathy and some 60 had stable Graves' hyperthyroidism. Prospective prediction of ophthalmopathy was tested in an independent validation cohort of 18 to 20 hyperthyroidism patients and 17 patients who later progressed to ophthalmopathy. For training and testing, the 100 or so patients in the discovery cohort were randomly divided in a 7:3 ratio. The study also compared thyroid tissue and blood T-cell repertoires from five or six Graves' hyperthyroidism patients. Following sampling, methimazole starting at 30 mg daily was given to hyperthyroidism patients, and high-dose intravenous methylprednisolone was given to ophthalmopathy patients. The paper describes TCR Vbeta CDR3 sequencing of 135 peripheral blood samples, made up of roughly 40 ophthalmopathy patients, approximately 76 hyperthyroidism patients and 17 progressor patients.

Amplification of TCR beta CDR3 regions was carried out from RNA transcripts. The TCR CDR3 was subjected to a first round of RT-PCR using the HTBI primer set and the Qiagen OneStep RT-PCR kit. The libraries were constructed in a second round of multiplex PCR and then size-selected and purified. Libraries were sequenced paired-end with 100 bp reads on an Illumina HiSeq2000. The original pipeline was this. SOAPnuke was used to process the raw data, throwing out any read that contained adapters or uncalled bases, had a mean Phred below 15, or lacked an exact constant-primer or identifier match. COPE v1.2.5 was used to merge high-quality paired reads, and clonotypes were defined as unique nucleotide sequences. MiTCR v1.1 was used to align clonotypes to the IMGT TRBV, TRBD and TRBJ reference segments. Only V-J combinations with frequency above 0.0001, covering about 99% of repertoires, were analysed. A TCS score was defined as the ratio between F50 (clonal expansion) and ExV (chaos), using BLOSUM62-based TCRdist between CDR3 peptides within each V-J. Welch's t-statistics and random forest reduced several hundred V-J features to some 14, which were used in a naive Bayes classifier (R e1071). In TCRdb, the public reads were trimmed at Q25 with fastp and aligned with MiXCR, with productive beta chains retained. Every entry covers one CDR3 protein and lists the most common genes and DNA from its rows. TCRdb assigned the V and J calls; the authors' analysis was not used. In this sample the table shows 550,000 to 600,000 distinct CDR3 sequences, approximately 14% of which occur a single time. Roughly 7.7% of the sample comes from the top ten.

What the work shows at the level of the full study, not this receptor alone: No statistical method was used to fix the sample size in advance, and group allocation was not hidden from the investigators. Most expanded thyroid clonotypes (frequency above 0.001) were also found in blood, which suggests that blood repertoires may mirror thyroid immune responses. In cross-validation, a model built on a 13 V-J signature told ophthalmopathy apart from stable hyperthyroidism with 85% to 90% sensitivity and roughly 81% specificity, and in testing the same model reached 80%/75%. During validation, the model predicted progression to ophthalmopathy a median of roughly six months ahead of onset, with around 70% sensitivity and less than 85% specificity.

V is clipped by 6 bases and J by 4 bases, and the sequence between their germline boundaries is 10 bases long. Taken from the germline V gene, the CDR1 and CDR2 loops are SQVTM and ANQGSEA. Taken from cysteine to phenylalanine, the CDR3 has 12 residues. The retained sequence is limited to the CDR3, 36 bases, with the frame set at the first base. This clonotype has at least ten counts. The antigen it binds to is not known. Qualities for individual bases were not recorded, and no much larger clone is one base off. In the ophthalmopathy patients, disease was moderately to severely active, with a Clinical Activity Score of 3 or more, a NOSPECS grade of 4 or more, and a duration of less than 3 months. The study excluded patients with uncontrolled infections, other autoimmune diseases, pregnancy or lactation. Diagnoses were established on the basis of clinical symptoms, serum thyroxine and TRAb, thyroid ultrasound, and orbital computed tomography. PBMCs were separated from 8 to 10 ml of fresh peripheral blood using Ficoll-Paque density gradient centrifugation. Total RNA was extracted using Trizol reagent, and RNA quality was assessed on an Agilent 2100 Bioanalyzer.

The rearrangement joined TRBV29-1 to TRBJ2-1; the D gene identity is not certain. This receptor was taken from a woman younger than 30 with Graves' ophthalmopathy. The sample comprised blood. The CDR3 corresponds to CSVDERYNEQFF. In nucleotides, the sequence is TGCAGCGTAGATGAACGATACAATGAGCAGTTCTTC.